This T cell receptor (beta chain) is drawn from a study of T cells in Graves' hyperthyroidism and ophthalmopathy. Template material for amplifying TCR beta CDR3 regions consisted of RNA transcripts. The HTBI primer set was used in a first-round RT-PCR of the TCR CDR3. TCRdb itself ran the multiplex PCR reads through MiXCR, one entry per CDR3 protein. The sample has about 640,000 distinct CDR3 sequences; 45% are singletons. V was clipped by 0 bases and J by 8 bases, with 11 bases between them. Germline CDR1 is SGHRS and CDR2 is YFSETQ. CDR3 length equals 14 residues. The chain recombines TRBV5-1 with TRBJ1-4; possible D gene TRBD1, 6 bases. This clonotype was sampled from an adult man with Graves' disease, either hyperthyroidism or ophthalmopathy (not recorded which). Specimen: peripheral blood or thyroid tissue (not recorded which). The CDR3 here is CASSLVGGQEKLFF. CDR3 coding DNA: TGCGCCAGCAGCTTGGTAGGGGGGCAAGAAAAACTGTTTTTT. Variable domain in full (rest from reference TRBV5-1 and TRBJ1-4): KAGVTQTPRYLIKTRGQQVTLSCSPISGHRSVSWYQQTPGQGLQFLFEYFSETQRNKGNFPGRFSGRQFSNSRSEMNVSTLELGDSALYLCASSLVGGQEKLFFGSGTQLSVL.